There are many counts of the clone carrying this T cell receptor (beta chain). The entry originates in a study of human T cells and chemical hapten exposure. Sample time point: pre-sensitization, week 0. Treatment: therapeutic diphenylcyclopropenone sensitization with weekly scalp DPC. The template was total RNA from unfractionated whole blood. TCRdb ran MiXCR on the RACE reads and lists one entry per CDR3 protein. Seen here are about 34,000 distinct CDR3 sequences, 10% to 13% observed once, and the top ten hold roughly 27%. The source was whole blood, collected in connection with sensitization to the hapten diphenylcyclopropenone (DPC). The TCR comes from a man aged 45-65 years with alopecia areata. Some clones in this sample may be carry-over from other donors' samples.

For the CDR3, the DNA is TGTGCCAGCAGCCAAGGAATAAACAGGGGGCTGACTAATGAAAAACTGTTTTTT. This sequence encodes CASSQGINRGLTNEKLFF. The V call is TRBV14, the J call TRBJ1-4, with TRBD1 identical over 9 bases. The CDR3 is made up of 18 amino acids. Per the germline V gene, CDR1 is SGHDN and CDR2 is FVKESK. V trimming: 1 base; J trimming: 2 bases; junction bases outside the gene matches: 8.